This TCR beta chain is from a study of human T cells and chemical hapten exposure (dated by TCRdb to the early 2020s). Background for the entire study: For sensitization, 2% DPC in acetone was applied to a roughly 2 cm by roughly 2 cm area of upper inner arm skin. Patients additionally received weekly therapeutic DPC doses to the scalp throughout the roughly 24-week study period. Patch tests used Finn chambers with 0.01% DPC on the upper back, scored after 6 days by International Contact Dermatitis Research Group standards. Alopecia areata with under or over 50% scalp involvement, alopecia totalis and alopecia universalis were represented in the patient cohort, which was mostly female. Libraries were pooled for sequencing, and variation in per-sample TCR yields was attributed mainly to small differences in library volumes within the pool. The study tracked peripheral blood TCR repertoire changes in vivo during primary and secondary sensitization to the hapten diphenylcyclopropenone (DPC) in alopecia patients. Blood was sampled from patients pre-sensitization (week 0) and at 2, 6 and about 24 weeks after DPC sensitization. Approximately 28 alopecia patients provided blood for TCR sequencing at one to four time points (pre-sensitization, 2, 6 and 24 weeks).

Library method: RACE. Sequencing was carried out with a NextSeq 500. Library preparation attached unique molecular identifiers to individual cDNA molecules for quantitative, reproducible TCR counting. From each blood RNA sample, both TCR alpha and TCR beta chains were sequenced. The original methods were these. The median number of TCRs per sample was 90,000 to 100,000, ranging from roughly 23,224 to 690,600. V, J and CDR3 annotation of the TCR reads was carried out using the Decombinator software suite. To make PS versus PT1 abundance plots, every sample was subsampled to the same number of TCRs (28,000). Expanded TCRs were defined as absent before sensitization and observed at least eight times at the 2-week time point. TCRdb trimmed public reads at Q25 via fastp, called clones via MiXCR and kept in-frame beta chains. Merged by CDR3 protein, the rows form single entries marked with the most common genes and DNA. TCRdb's processing, not the authors', yielded these V and J calls. The sample table shows over 55,000 distinct CDR3 sequences, and approximately 12% are seen once. The top ten clones comprise roughly 1.5% of the sample.

With respect to this clonotype: Its antigen is still unknown. The record has no base qualities; no much larger clone is one base away.

Trimming removed 6 bases from V and 0 bases from J; the gene matches leave 6 bases unexplained. CDR1 and CDR2 are read off the germline V gene (reference sequence) as LNHDA and SQIVND. The CDR3 contains 15 residues, cysteine and phenylalanine counted. Only CDR3 DNA is held: 45 bases, read in frame from base 1. What the authors observed across the whole study: Because all patients had alopecia, a presumed autoimmune disease, the immune response of the patients might differ from that of healthy individuals. Patch test score was positively correlated with the number of PT1 expanded TCRs, with significance at thresholds 8, 16 and 32 but not at 4. DPC sensitization did not change the number of TCRs with a frequency above 1 in 1000, and there was no evidence of changes in global repertoire structure. Compared with pre-sensitization or healthy control sets, expanded TCRs formed significantly more large CDR3 similarity clusters, which is consistent with antigen-driven responses. After repeated subsampling, changes were observed in the strength of the expansion versus patch-test correlation and in the threshold at which the correlation became significant.

The time point label corresponds to: patch test 3, about 24 weeks after DPC sensitization. This specimen's treatment or condition label, per the study, means: therapeutic diphenylcyclopropenone sensitization with weekly scalp DPC. At every patch-test visit, the blood draw took place before the patch test was put on. To be eligible, patients had to be aged 18 to 70, diagnosed with alopecia and judged suitable for DPC therapy, while pregnant patients were excluded. Total RNA was isolated from unfractionated whole blood collected in Tempus Blood RNA tubes. The V and J genes are TRBV19 and TRBJ2-7, with 9 junctional bases fitting TRBD2. This specimen consisted of whole blood, obtained in connection with sensitization to the hapten diphenylcyclopropenone (DPC). The TCR was taken from a woman between 45 and 60 years old with alopecia areata. Some clones in this sample may be carry-over from other donors' samples. The sequence in DNA is TGTGCCAGTAGAGACCTAGCGGGAAACTCCTACGAGCAGTACTTC. Its protein is CASRDLAGNSYEQYF.